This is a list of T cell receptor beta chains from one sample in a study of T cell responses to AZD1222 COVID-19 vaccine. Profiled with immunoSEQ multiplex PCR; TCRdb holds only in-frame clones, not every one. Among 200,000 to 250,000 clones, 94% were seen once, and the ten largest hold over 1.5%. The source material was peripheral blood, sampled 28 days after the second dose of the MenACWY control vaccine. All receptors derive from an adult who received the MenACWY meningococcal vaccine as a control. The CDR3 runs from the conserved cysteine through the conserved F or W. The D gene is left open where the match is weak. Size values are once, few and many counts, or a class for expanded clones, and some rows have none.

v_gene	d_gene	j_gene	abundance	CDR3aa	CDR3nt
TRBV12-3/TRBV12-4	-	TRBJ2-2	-	CASRLQDTGELFF	TGTGCCAGCAGGTTACAGGACACCGGGGAGCTGTTTTTT
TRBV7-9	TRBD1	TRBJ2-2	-	CASSFKTGVISDTGELFF	TGTGCCAGCAGCTTTAAAACAGGGGTTATATCGGACACCGGGGAGCTGTTTTTT
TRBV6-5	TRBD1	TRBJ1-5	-	CASSYGQGVQPQHF	TGTGCCAGCAGTTACGGGCAGGGGGTACAGCCCCAGCATTTT
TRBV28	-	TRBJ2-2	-	CASSSHGGWELFF	TGTGCCAGCAGCTCACACGGTGGCTGGGAGCTGTTTTTT
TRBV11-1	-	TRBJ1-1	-	CASSQFGEGRTEAFF	TGTGCCAGCAGCCAGTTCGGGGAGGGTCGGACTGAAGCTTTCTTT
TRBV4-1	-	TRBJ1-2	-	CASSQAPRAGYTF	TGCGCCAGCAGCCAAGCTCCCAGGGCTGGCTACACCTTC
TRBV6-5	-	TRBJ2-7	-	CASSYRQAYEQYF	TGTGCCAGCAGTTATAGACAGGCCTACGAGCAGTACTTC
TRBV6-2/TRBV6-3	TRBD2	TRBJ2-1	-	CASSYHLAGGGNEQFF	TGTGCCAGCAGTTACCATCTAGCGGGGGGTGGCAATGAGCAGTTCTTC
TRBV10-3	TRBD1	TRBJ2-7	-	CANGQDAYEQYF	TGTGCCAACGGACAGGATGCCTACGAGCAGTACTTC
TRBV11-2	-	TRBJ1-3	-	CASSLVPASGNTIYF	TGTGCCAGCAGCTTAGTGCCGGCCTCCGGAAACACCATATATTTT
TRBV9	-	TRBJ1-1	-	CASSVSGGSYTEAFF	TGTGCCAGCAGCGTAAGTGGAGGGTCGTATACTGAAGCTTTCTTT
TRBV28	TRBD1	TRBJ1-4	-	CASSLREGRGDEKLFF	TGTGCCAGCAGTTTAAGGGAGGGCAGGGGGGATGAAAAACTGTTTTTT
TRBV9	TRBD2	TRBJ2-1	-	CASSVRGGWDEQFF	TGTGCCAGCAGCGTAAGGGGAGGGTGGGATGAGCAGTTCTTC
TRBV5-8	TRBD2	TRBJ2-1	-	CASSFSGSAYNEQFF	TGTGCCAGCAGCTTTAGCGGGAGTGCCTACAATGAGCAGTTCTTC
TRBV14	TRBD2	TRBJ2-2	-	CASSSGGRAAGELFF	TGTGCCAGCAGCTCCGGTGGGAGGGCCGCCGGGGAGCTGTTTTTT
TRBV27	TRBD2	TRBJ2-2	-	CASSATGLAYGELFF	TGTGCCAGCAGTGCGACGGGACTAGCGTACGGGGAGCTGTTTTTT
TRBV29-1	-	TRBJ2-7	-	CSVMTHPYEQYF	TGCAGCGTGATGACACATCCCTACGAGCAGTACTTC
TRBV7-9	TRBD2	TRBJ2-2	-	CASSLPASGTYTGELFF	TGTGCCAGCAGCTTACCCGCTAGCGGGACTTACACCGGGGAGCTGTTTTTT
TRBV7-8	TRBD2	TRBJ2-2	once	CASSLAAPGTSGSNAGELFF	TGTGCCAGCAGCTTAGCAGCGCCCGGGACTAGCGGGAGTAACGCCGGGGAGCTGTTTTTT
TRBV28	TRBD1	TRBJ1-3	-	CASSFRDRTMESRGNTIYF	TGTGCCAGCAGTTTTAGGGACAGGACCATGGAGTCTCGGGGAAACACCATATATTTT
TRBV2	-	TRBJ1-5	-	CASSEKYNQPQHF	TGTGCCAGCAGTGAAAAATATAATCAGCCCCAGCATTTT
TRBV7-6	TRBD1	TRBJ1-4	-	CASSLEGQGYRKLFF	TGTGCCAGCAGCCTAGAGGGACAGGGGTATAGAAAACTGTTTTTT
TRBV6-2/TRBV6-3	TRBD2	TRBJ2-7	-	CASSYPASGRAFLYEQYF	TGTGCCAGCAGTTACCCCGCTAGCGGGAGGGCCTTCCTCTACGAGCAGTACTTC
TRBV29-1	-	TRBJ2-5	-	CSVAEGVETQYF	TGCAGCGTTGCCGAGGGAGTAGAGACCCAGTACTTC